These 18 T cell receptor beta chains came from one sample sequenced in a study of blood T cell repertoires in COVID-19. The assay was immunoSEQ multiplex PCR, and TCRdb's table has in-frame clones only and misses some. The sample records 100,000 to 140,000 clones, over 80% being singletons. The sequenced sample was peripheral blood. These receptors came from a woman between 25 and 40 years old with acute or convalescent COVID-19.

The rearrangement joins TRBV18 to TRBJ1-2; 9 bases align to TRBD1. This CDR3 has 15 residues. The V and J ends lost 3 bases and 3 bases, in that order; junction bases with no gene match: 5. Germline V gene sequence: CDR1 KGHSH, CDR2 LQKENI. The CDR3 reads CASSPGTGRDYGYTF. CDR3 nucleotides: TGTGCCAGCTCACCCGGGACAGGGAGGGACTATGGCTACACCTTC.

This chain joins TRBV6-5 and TRBJ2-1; TRBD1 aligns across 11 bases. Germline CDR1 and CDR2: MNHEY and SVGAGI. The junction had 8 bases not matched to a gene; V was cut back by 4 bases and J by 9 bases. The CDR3 loop spans 15 amino acids. Written as DNA, the CDR3 is TGTGCCAGCAGTTCCGGGACAGGGGGTAATGGTGAGCAGTTCTTC. The encoded protein is CASSSGTGGNGEQFF.

The rearrangement joins TRBV6-2 or TRBV6-3 to TRBJ1-5; D might be TRBD1 (6 bases). CDR1 MNHEY and CDR2 SVGEGT come from the germline V gene. Trimming took 5 bases from V and 7 from J, leaving 12 bases between them. There are 13 residues in the CDR3. In DNA, the CDR3 is TGTGCCAGCAGTGGGTACAGGGACCAGCCCCAGCATTTT. Its translation is CASSGYRDQPQHF.

The V gene is TRBV10-3, the J gene TRBJ1-5; D gene unclear. Germline V lookup: CDR1 ENHRY, CDR2 SYGVKD. The CDR3 totals 16 residues. Trimming shortened V by 5 bases and J by 2 bases, and 16 bases separated the two germline ends. The CDR3 nucleotides read TGTGCCATCAGTCCTAAAGAAGTGATCGGCAATCAGCCCCAGCATTTT. This gives the protein CAISPKEVIGNQPQHF.

V gene TRBV24-1 combines with J gene TRBJ2-2; 8 nucleotides align to TRBD1. The CDR3 has 13 residues. Trimming removed 4 bases from V and 9 bases from J; junction bases left unmatched: 3. CDR1 is KGHDR and CDR2 is SFDVKD in the germline V gene. This chain's CDR3 is CATSEQGAWELFF. The CDR3 DNA reads as TGTGCCACCAGTGAGCAGGGGGCGTGGGAGCTGTTTTTT.

The chain carries TRBV28 and TRBJ1-2; D is unresolved. The V end was cut by 2 bases, the J end by 4 bases, with 5 bases between. CDR1 MDHEN and CDR2 SYDVKM come from the germline V gene. CDR3 length equals 12 residues. The CDR3 DNA reads as TGTGCCAGCAGTTTACAACTCTATGGCTACACCTTC. Translation: CASSLQLYGYTF.

This sequence joins TRBV7-3 and TRBJ1-1; weak D call: TRBD1 (6 bases). The germline gives CDR1 SGHTA, CDR2 FQGTGA. The germline V and J ends were trimmed by 0 bases and 1 base, with 6 bases remaining between them. CDR3 length equals 14 residues. The DNA of the CDR3 is TGTGCCAGCAGCTTAACGACAGGGAACACTGAAGCTTTCTTT. Its translation: CASSLTTGNTEAFF.

This sequence joins TRBV4-3 and TRBJ1-5, with 8 bases matching TRBD1. Germline values: CDR1 LGHNA, CDR2 YSLEER. This CDR3 region has 16 residues. J was trimmed by 2 bases and V by 0 bases; bases with no gene match: 3. The CDR3 sequence is CASSQEPGQGNQPQHF. The CDR3 DNA follows: TGCGCCAGCAGCCAAGAGCCGGGACAGGGCAATCAGCCCCAGCATTTT.

The chain recombines TRBV9 with TRBJ1-4; 11 bases agree with TRBD1. Looked up from germline, CDR1 is SGDLS and CDR2 is YYNGEE. The CDR3 has 14 residues. The ends lost 3 bases at V and 7 bases at J; junction bases unmatched: 2. DNA for the CDR3: TGTGCCAGCAGCGGGACAGGGGGCTCTGAAAAACTGTTTTTT. Its protein product is CASSGTGGSEKLFF.

This chain links TRBV18 with TRBJ2-7, with D perhaps matching TRBD2 (6 bases). The CDR3 is 15 amino acids. Germline V gene data show CDR1 as KGHSH and CDR2 as LQKENI. The germline V and J ends were trimmed by 1 base and 6 bases, with 16 bases remaining between them. CDR3 sequence: CASSPLIGGSAEQYF. The DNA of the CDR3 is TGTGCCAGCTCACCACTCATCGGGGGATCCGCCGAGCAGTACTTC.

V is TRBV7-2 and J is TRBJ1-4, with D possibly TRBD1 on 5 matching bases. The V gene lost 2 bases and the J gene lost 1 base, with 8 bases spanning the gap. Germline CDR1 is SGHTA and CDR2 is FQGNSA. The CDR3 has 15 residues. CDR3 sequence: CASSLWGGTNEKLFF. The CDR3 DNA is TGTGCCAGCAGCTTATGGGGCGGAACTAATGAAAAACTGTTTTTT.

This sequence joins TRBV29-1 and TRBJ1-1, with TRBD1 matching 8 bases. The germline CDR1 and CDR2 sequences are SQVTM and ANQGSEA. V was pared by 5 bases and J by 5 bases, with 7 bases of the junction left unmatched. This CDR3 region has 13 residues. The DNA of the CDR3 is TGCAGCGTTACCGGACAGGGTGGAACTGAAGCTTTCTTT. This encodes CSVTGQGGTEAFF.

The chain is built from TRBV18 and TRBJ2-3; TRBD2 agrees at 15 bases. Germline CDR1 reads KGHSH; CDR2 reads LQKENI. The CDR3 is 19 amino acids. V lost 4 bases and J lost 0; bases outside the gene matches: 8. CDR3 amino acids: CASSLTGLAGGTSTDTQYF. CDR3 in DNA: TGTGCCAGCTCACTAACGGGACTAGCGGGGGGCACTAGCACAGATACGCAGTATTTT. The complete variable domain, with remaining parts taken from reference TRBV18 and TRBJ2-3, reads NAGVMQNPRHLVRRRGQEARLRCSPMKGHSHVYWYRQLPEEGLKFMVYLQKENIIDESGMPKERFSAEFPKEGPSILRIQQVVRGDSAAYFCASSLTGLAGGTSTDTQYFGPGTRLTVL.

This chain connects TRBV6-1 to TRBJ1-1, with a weak D call TRBD1 (6 bases). Per the germline V gene, CDR1 is MNHNS and CDR2 is SASEGT. Between the trimmed V and J ends, which lost 1 base and 0 bases, there was a span of 9 bases. There are 15 residues in the CDR3. CDR3 bases: TGTGCCAGCAGTGAAGGTAGGGACATGAACACTGAAGCTTTCTTT. It codes for CASSEGRDMNTEAFF.

This clone was seen once. The chain carries TRBV5-1 and TRBJ1-6, with D tentatively TRBD1 (6 bases). Trimming shortened V by 3 bases and J by 7 bases, and 14 bases separated the two germline ends. This CDR3 has 15 amino acids. Germline V gives CDR1 SGHRS, CDR2 YFSETQ. The CDR3 is CASSWGYRENSPLHF. The CDR3 DNA follows: TGCGCCAGCAGCTGGGGGTACAGGGAGAATTCACCCCTCCACTTT.

The chain uses TRBV7-2 and TRBJ2-7; TRBD2 is a possible D gene (6 bases). The length of the CDR3 is 14 residues. Per germline, CDR1 SGHTA and CDR2 FQGNSA. V lost 4 bases, J lost 2 bases, and 12 bases lay in between. The CDR3 sequence: CASSWVSGAYEQYF. The CDR3 DNA reads TGTGCCAGCAGCTGGGTTAGCGGCGCCTACGAGCAGTACTTC. Using reference TRBV7-2 and TRBJ2-7 for the parts outside the CDR3, the full variable domain is GAGVSQSPSNKVTEKGKDVELRCDPISGHTALYWYRQSLGQGLEFLIYFQGNSAPDKSGLPSDRFSAERTGGSVSTLTIQRTQQEDSAVYLCASSWVSGAYEQYFGPGTRLTVT.

The chain is built from TRBV11-3 and TRBJ1-2; 8 bases are a match to TRBD1. V trimming: 3 bases; J trimming: 5 bases; junction bases outside the gene matches: 5. The CDR3 covers 14 residues. The V gene's germline CDR1 is SGHNT and CDR2 YENEEA. The DNA of the CDR3 is TGTGCCAGCAGCTTTGGACAGGGCTTATATGGCTACACCTTC. This translates into CASSFGQGLYGYTF.

This chain connects TRBV5-1 to TRBJ1-1; TRBD1 matches at 7 bases. With 4 bases clipped from V and 3 bases from J, the junction kept 9 bases outside the gene matches. The germline gives CDR1 SGHRS, CDR2 YFSETQ. The CDR3 contains 15 residues. CDR3 residues: CASSPTGSKDTEAFF. CDR3 in DNA: TGCGCCAGCAGCCCGACAGGGTCGAAGGACACTGAAGCTTTCTTT.